These T cell receptor beta chains were read from a single sample in a study of identical twins. TCRdb analysed the 5' RACE reads with MiXCR anew, one entry per CDR3 protein. Here the sample spans over 600,000 distinct CDR3 sequences, 21% being singletons. These data were also reused for a study on T cells expressing NK-cell markers.

Sequences were obtained from PBMCs. These receptors came from a woman aged 18 to 35 in good health. CDR3s include the opening cysteine and the closing phenylalanine or tryptophan.

V gene	J gene	CDR3 protein
TRBV7-6	TRBJ1-1	CASSLSGGGF
TRBV4-1	TRBJ2-5	CASSQARPTVTQYF
TRBV7-2	TRBJ2-5	CASSLVGSLGQETQYF
TRBV6-5	TRBJ2-1	CASSYGQGDNEQFF
TRBV20-1	TRBJ2-7	CSARGLTGSYEQYF
TRBV12-3/TRBV12-4	TRBJ1-6	CASKVREASPLHF
TRBV10-3	TRBJ1-2	CAISERGGLSNYGYTF
TRBV6-1	TRBJ1-2	CASSTTRRTAVYGYTF
TRBV18	TRBJ2-7	CASSPRTLLSEQYF
TRBV12-3/TRBV12-4	TRBJ2-7	CASSLLDYEQYF
TRBV18	TRBJ2-1	CASSPIGLAGNNEQFF
TRBV7-9	TRBJ2-7	CASSFGYKAVEQYF
TRBV29-1	TRBJ1-2	CSVEDREGLNYGYTF
TRBV11-2	TRBJ2-7	CASSWSDGIWSYEQYF
TRBV11-1	TRBJ2-4	CASSLGGNSIQYF
TRBV11-2	TRBJ2-4	CASSRITQALTGTKNIQYF
TRBV20-1	TRBJ1-1	CSAPYQGHTEAFF
TRBV10-3	TRBJ2-5	CAISSLAGGLETQYF
TRBV18	TRBJ2-4	CASSPPGTTLAKNIQYF
TRBV6-1	TRBJ2-3	CASGPGAITDTQYF
TRBV27	TRBJ1-2	CASSFRVPYGYTF
TRBV18	TRBJ2-3	CASSRFGTDSTDTQYF
TRBV20-1	TRBJ2-5	CSAAPVASSQETQYF
TRBV4-3	TRBJ2-1	CASSQDPVSYNEQFF
TRBV20-1	TRBJ2-6	CSARPQGAVFWSGANVLTF
TRBV20-1	TRBJ1-3	CSASSGSSGNTIYF
TRBV29-1	TRBJ2-5	CSVERGKEETQYF
TRBV4-3	TRBJ2-1	CASSHIDRASEQFF
TRBV7-8	TRBJ2-1	CASSSQSRNEQFF
TRBV12-3/TRBV12-4	TRBJ2-5	CASSFRVRGGETQYF
TRBV7-2	TRBJ1-2	CASSFAGTLHYGYTF
TRBV7-9	TRBJ2-7	CASSSQGEQYF
TRBV15	TRBJ2-1	CATSSAGRGSEQFF
TRBV5-1	TRBJ2-2	CASTGQSLTGELFF
TRBV10-3	TRBJ1-5	CAIGGQLNQPQHF
TRBV29-1	TRBJ2-1	CSVEDRPFEQFF
TRBV7-2	TRBJ2-2	CASSPAGTRMGELFF
TRBV9	TRBJ2-3	CASSVIGVLTDTQYF
TRBV7-8	TRBJ1-4	CASSLGGKNEKLFF
TRBV7-2	TRBJ2-1	CASSSSFTSNEQFF
TRBV5-6	TRBJ1-4	CASSDFGWGSTNEKLFF
TRBV4-2	TRBJ2-1	CASSQKPGLPSGGEQFF
TRBV20-1	TRBJ1-6	CSAGGGLGNSPLHF
TRBV20-1	TRBJ2-2	CSARTSGSLPGELFF
TRBV20-1	TRBJ2-5	CSARRLPLETQYF
TRBV27	TRBJ2-5	CASSRRGQREQTQYF
TRBV3-1	TRBJ1-6	CASSSGRDSPLHF
TRBV4-3	TRBJ2-3	CASSHRGLAEQYF
TRBV14	TRBJ2-7	CASSQVHAEQYF
TRBV24-1	TRBJ2-5	CATSDGKETQYF
TRBV12-3/TRBV12-4	TRBJ2-3	CASRGLAVSTDTQYF